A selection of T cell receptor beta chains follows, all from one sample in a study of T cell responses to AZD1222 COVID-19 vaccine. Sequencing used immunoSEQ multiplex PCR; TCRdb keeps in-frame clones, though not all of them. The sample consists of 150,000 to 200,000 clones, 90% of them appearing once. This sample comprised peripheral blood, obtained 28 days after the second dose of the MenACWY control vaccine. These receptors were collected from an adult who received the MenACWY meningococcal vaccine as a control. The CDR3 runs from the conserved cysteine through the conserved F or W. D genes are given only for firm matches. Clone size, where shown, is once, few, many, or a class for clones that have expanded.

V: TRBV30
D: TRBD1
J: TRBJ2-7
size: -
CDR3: CAWSEGTGPCGF
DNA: TGTGCCTGGAGTGAAGGGACAGGACCCTGCGGGTTC

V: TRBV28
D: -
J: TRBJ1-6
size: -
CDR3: CASSLRQGYNSPLHF
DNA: TGTGCCAGCAGTTTGAGGCAGGGCTACAATTCACCCCTCCACTTT

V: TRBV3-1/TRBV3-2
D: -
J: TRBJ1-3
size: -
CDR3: CASSQTYSGNTIYF
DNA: TGTGCCAGCAGCCAAACCTACTCTGGAAACACCATATATTTT

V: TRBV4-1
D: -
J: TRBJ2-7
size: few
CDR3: CASSQAGGLADAYEQYF
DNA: TGCGCCAGCAGCCAAGCGGGGGGCCTAGCGGACGCCTACGAGCAGTACTTC

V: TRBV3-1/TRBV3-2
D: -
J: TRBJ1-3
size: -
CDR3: CASSQDKMGNTIYF
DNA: TGTGCCAGCAGCCAAGATAAGATGGGAAACACCATATATTTT

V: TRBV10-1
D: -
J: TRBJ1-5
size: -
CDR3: CASSESCSLNQPQHF
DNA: TGCGCCAGCAGTGAGTCGTGCAGCCTCAATCAGCCCCAGCATTTT

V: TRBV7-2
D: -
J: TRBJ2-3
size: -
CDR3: CASSAQGTQYF
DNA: TGTGCCAGCAGCGCTCAGGGTACGCAGTATTTT

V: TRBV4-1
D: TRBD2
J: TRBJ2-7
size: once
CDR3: CASSHPLAGAGNEQYF
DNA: TGCGCCAGCAGCCACCCTTTAGCGGGAGCCGGAAACGAGCAGTACTTC

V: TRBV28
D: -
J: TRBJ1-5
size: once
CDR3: CASTSEGQPQHF
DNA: TGTGCCAGCACTAGTGAGGGACAGCCCCAGCATTTT

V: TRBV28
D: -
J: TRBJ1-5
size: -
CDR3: CASSPTGQPQHF
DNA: TGTGCCAGCAGCCCGACGGGGCAGCCCCAGCATTTT

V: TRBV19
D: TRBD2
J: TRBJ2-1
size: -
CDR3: CASSVTSGRTIEQFF
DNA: TGTGCCAGTAGTGTCACTAGCGGGAGGACGATTGAGCAGTTCTTC

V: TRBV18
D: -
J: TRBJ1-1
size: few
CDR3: CASSPTGGTGEAFF
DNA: TGTGCCAGCTCGCCTACCGGAGGGACCGGTGAAGCTTTCTTT

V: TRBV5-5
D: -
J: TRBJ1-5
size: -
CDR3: CASSAGAYNQPQHF
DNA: TGTGCCAGCAGCGCCGGGGCCTACAATCAGCCCCAGCATTTT

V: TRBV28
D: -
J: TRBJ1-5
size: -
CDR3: CATVPSWGNQPQHF
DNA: TGTGCCACCGTCCCTTCTTGGGGCAATCAGCCCCAGCATTTT

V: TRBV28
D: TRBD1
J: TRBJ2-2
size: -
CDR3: CASSLPGQGASGELFF
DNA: TGTGCCAGCAGCCTCCCGGGACAGGGGGCAAGCGGGGAGCTGTTTTTT

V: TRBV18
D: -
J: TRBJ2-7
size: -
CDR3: CASSPQDSYEQYF
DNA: TGTGCCAGCTCACCACAGGATTCGTACGAGCAGTACTTC

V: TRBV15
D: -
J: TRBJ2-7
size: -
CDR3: CATSRWGDEQYF
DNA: TGTGCCACCAGCAGATGGGGGGACGAGCAGTACTTC

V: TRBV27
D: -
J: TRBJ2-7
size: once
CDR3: CASSLSPPREQYF
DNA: TGTGCCAGCAGTTTAAGTCCCCCCCGCGAGCAGTACTTC

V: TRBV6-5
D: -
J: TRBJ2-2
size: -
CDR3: CASSLGDISNTGELFF
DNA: TGTGCCAGCAGTTTAGGGGACATCTCGAACACCGGGGAGCTGTTTTTT

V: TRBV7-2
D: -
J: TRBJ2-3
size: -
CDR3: CASSLGAVKDTQYF
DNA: TGTGCCAGCAGCCTAGGAGCAGTAAAAGATACGCAGTATTTT

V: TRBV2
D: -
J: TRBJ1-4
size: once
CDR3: CASSDPLFKATNEKLFF
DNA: TGTGCCAGCAGTGACCCCCTTTTCAAAGCAACTAATGAAAAACTGTTTTTT

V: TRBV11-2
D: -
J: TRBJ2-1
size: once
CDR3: CASSLTQGGDEQFF
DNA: TGTGCCAGCAGTTTAACCCAGGGGGGCGATGAGCAGTTCTTC

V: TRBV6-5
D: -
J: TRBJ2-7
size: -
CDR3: CASSLPGHSEQYF
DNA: TGTGCCAGCAGTCTCCCGGGACATTCCGAGCAGTACTTC

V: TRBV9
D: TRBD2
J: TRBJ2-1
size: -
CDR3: CASSPPGGFF
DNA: TGTGCCAGCAGCCCCCCGGGGGGGTTCTTC

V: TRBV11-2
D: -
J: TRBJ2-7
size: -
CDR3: CASSSTPASSYEQYF
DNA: TGTGCCAGCAGCTCCACACCAGCGAGCTCCTACGAGCAGTACTTC

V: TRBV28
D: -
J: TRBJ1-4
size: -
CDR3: CASTNGGAEGEKLFF
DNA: TGTGCCAGCACCAATGGGGGGGCTGAAGGTGAAAAACTGTTTTTT

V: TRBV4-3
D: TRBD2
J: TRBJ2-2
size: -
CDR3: CASSLYSSGRSGELFF
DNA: TGCGCCAGCAGCCTATACTCCAGCGGGAGATCCGGGGAGCTGTTTTTT

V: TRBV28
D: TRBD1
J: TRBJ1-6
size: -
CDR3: CATSKGGPPGNSPLHF
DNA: TGTGCCACCAGCAAAGGGGGCCCCCCAGGAAATTCACCCCTCCACTTT

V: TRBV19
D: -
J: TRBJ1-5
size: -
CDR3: CASRGLSPWDQPQHF
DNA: TGTGCCAGTAGAGGGTTAAGTCCATGGGATCAGCCCCAGCATTTT

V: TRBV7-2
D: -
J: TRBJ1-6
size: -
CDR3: CASSLVGNSPLHF
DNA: TGTGCCAGCAGCTTAGTCGGGAATTCACCCCTCCACTTT

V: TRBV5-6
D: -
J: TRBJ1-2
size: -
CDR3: CASSTDRPYGYTF
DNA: TGTGCCAGCAGCACGGACAGACCCTATGGCTACACCTTC

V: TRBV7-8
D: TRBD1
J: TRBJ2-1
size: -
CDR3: CASSGQVGSEQFF
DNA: TGTGCCAGCAGCGGACAGGTTGGGAGTGAGCAGTTCTTC

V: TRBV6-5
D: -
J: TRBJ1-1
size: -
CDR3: CASSPTRTRGTEAFF
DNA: TGTGCCAGCAGTCCTACCAGGACCCGGGGGACTGAAGCTTTCTTT

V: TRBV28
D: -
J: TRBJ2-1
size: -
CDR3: CASSLGLYNEQFF
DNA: TGTGCCAGCAGTTTGGGGTTATACAATGAGCAGTTCTTC

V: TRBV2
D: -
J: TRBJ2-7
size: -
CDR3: CATQPPSNYEQYF
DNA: TGTGCAACTCAGCCTCCATCCAACTACGAGCAGTACTTC

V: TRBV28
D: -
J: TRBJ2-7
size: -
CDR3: CASRPPSGYEQYF
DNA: TGTGCCAGCAGACCTCCCAGCGGATACGAGCAGTACTTC

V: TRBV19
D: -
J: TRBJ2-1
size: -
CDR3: CASSEPGSTNEQFF
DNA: TGTGCCAGTAGTGAGCCTGGTTCAACAAATGAGCAGTTCTTC

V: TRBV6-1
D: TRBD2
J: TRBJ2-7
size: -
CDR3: CASSVTPSGYYEQYF
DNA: TGTGCCAGCAGCGTTACGCCTAGCGGGTATTACGAGCAGTACTTC

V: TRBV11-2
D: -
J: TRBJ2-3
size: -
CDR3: CASSLVRPPPTQYF
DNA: TGTGCCAGCAGCTTAGTGAGGCCCCCCCCAACGCAGTATTTT

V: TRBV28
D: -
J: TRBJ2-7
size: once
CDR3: CASSLVYEQYF
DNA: TGTGCCAGCAGTTTGGTGTACGAGCAGTACTTC

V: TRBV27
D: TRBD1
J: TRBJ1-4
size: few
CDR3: CASRTGGEKLFF
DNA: TGTGCCAGCAGGACAGGGGGTGAAAAACTGTTTTTT

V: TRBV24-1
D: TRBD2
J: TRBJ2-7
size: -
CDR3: CATSREGEQYF
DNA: TGTGCCACCAGTAGGGAGGGCGAGCAGTACTTC

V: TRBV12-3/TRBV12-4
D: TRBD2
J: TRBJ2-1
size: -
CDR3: CASSFEGLGQFF
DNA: TGTGCCAGCAGTTTTGAAGGACTAGGGCAGTTCTTC

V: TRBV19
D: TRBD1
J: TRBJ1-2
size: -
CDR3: CASSIGDRANYGYTF
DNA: TGTGCCAGTAGTATAGGGGACAGAGCTAACTATGGCTACACCTTC

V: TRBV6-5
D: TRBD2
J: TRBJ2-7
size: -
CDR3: CASSLEGRADFYEQYF
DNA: TGTGCCAGCAGTTTAGAAGGGAGGGCGGACTTTTACGAGCAGTACTTC

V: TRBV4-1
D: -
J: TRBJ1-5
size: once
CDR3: CASSQVLGNQPQHF
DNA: TGCGCCAGCAGCCAAGTCCTTGGGAATCAGCCCCAGCATTTT

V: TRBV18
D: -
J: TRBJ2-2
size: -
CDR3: CASSPPPGIGELFF
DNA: TGTGCCAGCTCACCACCTCCAGGAATCGGGGAGCTGTTTTTT

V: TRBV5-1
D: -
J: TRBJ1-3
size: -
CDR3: CASRGRRGNTIYF
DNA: TGCGCCAGCAGAGGGAGGCGAGGAAACACCATATATTTT

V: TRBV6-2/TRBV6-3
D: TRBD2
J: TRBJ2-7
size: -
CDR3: CASSLLAGGTYEQYF
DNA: TGTGCCAGCAGCCTCCTAGCGGGTGGGACCTACGAGCAGTACTTC

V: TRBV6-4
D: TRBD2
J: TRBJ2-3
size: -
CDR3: CASSAGTSGSYSTDTQYF
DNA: TGTGCCAGCAGTGCAGGAACTAGCGGGAGTTACTCCACAGATACGCAGTATTTT

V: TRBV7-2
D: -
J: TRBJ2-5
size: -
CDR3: CASSSDRPARETQYF
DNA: TGTGCCAGCAGCTCGGACAGACCCGCCCGAGAGACCCAGTACTTC

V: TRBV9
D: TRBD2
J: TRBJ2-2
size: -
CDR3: CASSVQREGRAGELFF
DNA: TGTGCCAGCAGCGTTCAGCGGGAGGGCCGGGCCGGGGAGCTGTTTTTT

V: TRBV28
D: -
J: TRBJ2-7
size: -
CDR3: CASSLLGGQSQDEQYF
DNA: TGTGCCAGCAGTTTATTGGGCGGCCAAAGTCAGGACGAGCAGTACTTC

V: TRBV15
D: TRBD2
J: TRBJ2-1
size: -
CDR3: CATGREGPDEQFF
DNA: TGTGCCACCGGGCGGGAGGGCCCCGATGAGCAGTTCTTC

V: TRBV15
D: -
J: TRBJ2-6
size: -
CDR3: CATSREDSGANVLTF
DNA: TGTGCCACCAGCAGAGAGGACTCTGGGGCCAACGTCCTGACTTTC

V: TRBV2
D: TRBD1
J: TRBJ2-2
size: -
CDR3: CASRYRDRGGELFF
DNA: TGTGCCAGCAGATACCGGGACAGGGGTGGGGAGCTGTTTTTT

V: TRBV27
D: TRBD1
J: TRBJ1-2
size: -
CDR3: CASSSGQGGDYGYTF
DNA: TGTGCCAGCAGTTCGGGACAGGGAGGCGACTATGGCTACACCTTC

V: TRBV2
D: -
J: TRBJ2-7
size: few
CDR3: CASTQGLDEQYF
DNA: TGTGCCAGCACTCAGGGTCTCGACGAGCAGTACTTC

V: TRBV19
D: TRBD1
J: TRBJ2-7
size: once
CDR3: CASSGTGRTGQYF
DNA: TGTGCCAGTAGCGGGACAGGCAGAACTGGGCAGTACTTC

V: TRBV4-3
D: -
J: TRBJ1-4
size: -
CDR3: CASSQDEGRNEKLFF
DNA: TGCGCCAGCAGCCAAGATGAGGGCAGAAATGAAAAACTGTTTTTT